The 6 T cell receptor beta chains below come from one sample, sequenced in a study of cytomegalovirus exposure and HLA in healthy donors. With 60 Vbeta and 13 Jbeta primers, the PCR was carried out. Method: immunoSEQ multiplex PCR; TCRdb's copy keeps in-frame clones and lacks some. The sample table sets out about 87,000 clones. Specimen: PBMCs. These receptors all stem from a man aged 50-59 years in good health and CMV-seropositive.

The genes are TRBV14 and TRBJ1-2, with TRBD1 matching over 10 bases. V was clipped by 8 bases and J by 7 bases; unmatched bases: 4. Germline V CDR1 and CDR2: SGHDN, FVKESK. CDR3 size: 12 residues. The CDR3 protein is CASRGQGFGYTF. In nucleotides, the CDR3 is TGTGCCAGCCGGGGACAGGGGTTTGGCTACACCTTC.

The CDR3 is CASSTAGALGNEQFF. The DNA of the CDR3 is TGTGCCAGCAGCACCGCAGGGGCATTAGGCAATGAGCAGTTCTTC. The V and J genes are TRBV9 and TRBJ2-1; weak D call: TRBD1 (6 bases). Germline V gene sequence: CDR1 SGDLS, CDR2 YYNGEE. V shed 4 bases and J shed 6 bases, with 17 bases lying between them. CDR3 size: 15 residues.

The CDR3 spells CSVEGAGEAFF. For the CDR3, the DNA is TGCAGCGTTGAAGGGGCAGGGGAAGCTTTCTTT. The chain couples TRBV29-1 to TRBJ1-1, with D tentatively TRBD1 (5 bases). This CDR3 has 11 amino acids. V was pared by 1 base and J by 8 bases, with 8 bases between. Germline-derived CDR1 and CDR2 are SQVTM and ANQGSEA.

This chain joins TRBV14 and TRBJ1-2; unclear D gene. V lost 3 bases, J lost 4 bases, and 6 bases lay in between. The CDR3 length is 12 residues. CDR1 and CDR2 (germline): SGHDN, FVKESK. The CDR3 nucleotides read TGTGCCAGCAGCCAGGGCTTCTATGGCTACACCTTC. Protein: CASSQGFYGYTF.

The chain recombines TRBV2 with TRBJ2-7, with D maybe TRBD2 (5 bases). The CDR3 spans 12 residues. The V gene lost 7 bases and the J gene lost 5 bases, with 12 bases spanning the gap. Germline V CDR1 and CDR2: SNHLY, FYNNEI. The CDR3 reads CASKEVGNEQYV. CDR3 nucleotides: TGTGCCAGCAAGGAGGTCGGGAACGAGCAGTACGTC.

The chain carries TRBV9 and TRBJ2-3; 7 bases match TRBD2. The CDR3 totals 18 residues. J gave up 5 bases and V 0 bases, and 15 bases lay outside the gene matches. Germline loops: CDR1 SGDLS, CDR2 YYNGEE. This chain's CDR3 is CASSVEVGGSSLGDTQYF. CDR3 nucleotide sequence: TGTGCCAGCAGCGTAGAAGTAGGCGGGAGCAGTTTGGGAGATACGCAGTATTTT.